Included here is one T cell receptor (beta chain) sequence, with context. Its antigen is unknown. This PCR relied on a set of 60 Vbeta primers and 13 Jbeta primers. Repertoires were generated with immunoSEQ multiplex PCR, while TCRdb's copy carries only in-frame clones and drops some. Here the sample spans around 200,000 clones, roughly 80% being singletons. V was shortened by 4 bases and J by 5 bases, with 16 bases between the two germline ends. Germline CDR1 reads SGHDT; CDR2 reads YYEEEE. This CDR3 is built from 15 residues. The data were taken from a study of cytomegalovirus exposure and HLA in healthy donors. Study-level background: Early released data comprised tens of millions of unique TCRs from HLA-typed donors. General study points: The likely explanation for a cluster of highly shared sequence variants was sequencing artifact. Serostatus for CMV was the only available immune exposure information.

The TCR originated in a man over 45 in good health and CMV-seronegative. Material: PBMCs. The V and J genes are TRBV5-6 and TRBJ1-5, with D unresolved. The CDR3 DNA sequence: TGTGCCAGCAGCCTTGCCGCAGGCACCGATCAGCCCCAGCATTTT. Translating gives CASSLAAGTDQPQHF.